This T cell receptor (beta chain) appears in the sequencing data of a study of GPR56 and killer-like receptors on CD4 memory cells (dated by TCRdb to about 2019). Describing the broader study: It was proposed in the study that human CD4+ memory T-cell differentiation and cytokine production potential are marked by progressive acquisition of KLRB1, KLRG1, GPR56 and then KLRF1. The study described its healthy blood donors as age-matched to the liver disease patients, who had a median age of around 70 years.

The paper's findings and limits, for the study overall: Diversity and similarity analyses were restricted to the 100 most expanded clones per population rather than full repertoires. Clonal frequency was low in the marker-negative population and rose progressively along the proposed pathway, while TCRbeta diversity fell correspondingly. Clones dominating late populations 4 and 5 were also found in early populations 1 and 2, which the authors took as evidence for linear differentiation. Overlap of TCR repertoires was especially pronounced between late populations 4 and 5, and partly extended to population 3.

Before TCRbeta sequencing, fluorescence-activated cell sorting was used to enrich five KLR/GPR56-defined CD4+ populations. TCRbeta repertoires of five CD4+ T-cell subsets defined by KLRB1, KLRG1, GPR56 and KLRF1 expression were sequenced to test a linear memory differentiation pathway. TCR-sequenced cells came from peripheral blood of healthy control individuals, reported as five donors in the TCRbeta analysis figure. The researchers collected heparinized peripheral blood and processed every sample within one hour of retrieval. To isolate peripheral blood mononuclear cells, blood was diluted 1:2 in PBS and put through Biocoll density gradient centrifugation at room temperature. Before flow sorting, CD4+ T cells were enriched from freshly isolated PBMCs by magnetic sorting with anti-CD4 MicroBeads. A BD FACSAria II was used to sort CD4+ T cells, enriched from the PBMCs of healthy donors, according to marker expression. For surface staining, the researchers used Miltenyi Biotec antibodies: anti-KLRB1 clone 191B8, anti-KLRF1 clone 4A4.D10 and anti-KLRG1 clone REA261.

By frequency, this clonotype is large (0.1 to 1%), with no count recorded. Its antigen is unknown. CDR1 SGHTA and CDR2 FQGNSA are derived from the germline V gene. The CDR3 runs 16 amino acids, cysteine and phenylalanine included. Only the protein is on record. Sequencing took place on an Illumina HiSeq 2500. To build sequencing libraries, a previously published PCR protocol was used to amplify the recombined TCRbeta locus. From the authors' description of their analysis: Reads whose average quality score was below 30 were removed, and the reads that remained were processed with IMSEQ. Clonotypes were defined by Vbeta gene, Jbeta gene and CDR3 amino acid sequence. The Morisita-Horn index, computed on the top 100 expanded clones, was used to quantify repertoire overlap between populations. Clonal diversity was assessed with Rényi diversity profiles calculated on the top 100 expanded clones. TCRdb reprocessed the reads and lists each CDR3 protein sequence as a single entry, with no DNA. Here the V and J calls rest on TCRdb's processing, not on the authors' analysis. This sample's table lists over 1,100 distinct CDR3 sequences. About 13% of the sample is taken by the ten largest.

This clonotype was sampled from a human donor in good health. Here the chain combines TRBV7-2 and TRBJ2-2; the TCRdb call, TRBD1, lacks DNA for checking. The specimen was memory CD4+ T cells from blood. The CDR3 in this case is CASSLSRALLAGELFF.